This is a list of T cell receptor beta chains from one sample in a study of response to subunit inactivated influenza vaccine. TCRdb called the RT-PCR reads again in MiXCR, with one record for every CDR3 protein. The sample lists about 570,000 distinct CDR3 sequences, about 10% seen once, with 9.5% to 11% in the top ten. This sample also belongs to another study, concerning T cells expressing NK-cell markers.

The sequenced sample was PBMCs from blood, obtained on the day of vaccination. The receptors shown here come from a man aged 45-65 years who received an inactivated influenza vaccine. The CDR3 runs from the conserved cysteine through the conserved F or W. Fields, in order: J gene, clone size, D gene, V gene, CDR3 DNA, CDR3 protein. The D gene is left open where the match is weak. Size is stated for part of the rows, as once, few or many counts, or as a class when the clone is expanded.

J: TRBJ2-4; size: .; D: .; V: TRBV5-1; DNA: TGCGCCAGCAGCTTGTGGGGTGAGGGGAACATTCAGTACTTC; CDR3: CASSLWGEGNIQYF
J: TRBJ2-5; size: few; D: .; V: TRBV9; DNA: TGTGCCAGCAGCGTAGTGCCGATGGAGACCCAGTACTTC; CDR3: CASSVVPMETQYF
J: TRBJ2-1; size: .; D: TRBD2; V: TRBV2; DNA: TGTGCCAGCAGAGTACTAGCGGGAGCCAACAATGAGCAGTTCTTC; CDR3: CASRVLAGANNEQFF
J: TRBJ2-1; size: .; D: TRBD2; V: TRBV9; DNA: TGTGCCAGCAGCGTAGGAGCGGGAGGTAACAATGAGCAGTTCTTC; CDR3: CASSVGAGGNNEQFF
J: TRBJ2-5; size: .; D: TRBD2; V: TRBV7-9; DNA: TGTGCCAGCAGCGCGGGATTTAGCGGGGGAGTTCAAGAGACCCAGTACTTC; CDR3: CASSAGFSGGVQETQYF
J: TRBJ2-2; size: few; D: TRBD2; V: TRBV7-2; DNA: TGTGCCAGCAGCACGAGACTAGCGGGTGCCGGGGAGCTGTTTTTT; CDR3: CASSTRLAGAGELFF
J: TRBJ2-7; size: .; D: TRBD1; V: TRBV11-2; DNA: TGTGCCAGCAGCCAGGGACAGGTCTACGAGCAGTACTTC; CDR3: CASSQGQVYEQYF
J: TRBJ1-4; size: .; D: .; V: TRBV19; DNA: TGTGCCAGTAGTCTCCGGGGTCCGGGGGCAACTAATGAAAAACTGTTTTTT; CDR3: CASSLRGPGATNEKLFF
J: TRBJ2-1; size: .; D: .; V: TRBV14; DNA: TGTGCCAGCAGCCAAGTACCAGGGGATTTTTCCTACAATGAGCAGTTCTTC; CDR3: CASSQVPGDFSYNEQFF
J: TRBJ1-4; size: .; D: TRBD1; V: TRBV28; DNA: TGTGCCAGCAGTTTATTAGGCAGGGGGCAGGTTAATGAAAAACTGTTTTTT; CDR3: CASSLLGRGQVNEKLFF
J: TRBJ1-1; size: few; D: .; V: TRBV5-1; DNA: TGCGCCAGCAGCTTGGGTGCCCAGGGGCTCATGAACACTGAAGCTTTCTTT; CDR3: CASSLGAQGLMNTEAFF
J: TRBJ2-3; size: many; D: .; V: TRBV20-1; DNA: TGCAGTGCTAGAGATTCCCGGACCCCCATAGATACGCAGTATTTT; CDR3: CSARDSRTPIDTQYF
J: TRBJ1-2; size: once; D: .; V: TRBV6-5; DNA: TGTGCCAGCAGTTACTCGATAGGGGCGGCAGGGCATGGCTACACCTTC; CDR3: CASSYSIGAAGHGYTF
J: TRBJ1-3; size: few; D: TRBD1; V: TRBV12-3/TRBV12-4; DNA: TGTGCCAGCAGTCGCTCGGACAGGGACTCTGGAAACACCATATATTTT; CDR3: CASSRSDRDSGNTIYF
J: TRBJ2-3; size: .; D: .; V: TRBV7-9; DNA: TGTGCCAGCAGCTTTGCAGGGGTACGGGATACGCAGTATTTT; CDR3: CASSFAGVRDTQYF
J: TRBJ1-1; size: .; D: .; V: TRBV20-1; DNA: TGCAGTGCTAGAGATATCACTGAAGCTTTCTTT; CDR3: CSARDITEAFF
J: TRBJ2-1; size: many; D: TRBD1; V: TRBV20-1; DNA: TGCAGTGCAAAAGGGACAGGTATCAATGAGCAGTTCTTC; CDR3: CSAKGTGINEQFF
J: TRBJ2-5; size: .; D: TRBD2; V: TRBV5-1; DNA: TGCGCCAGCAGCTTGGCCCCATTAGCGGGTGAGACCCAGTACTTC; CDR3: CASSLAPLAGETQYF
J: TRBJ2-1; size: .; D: TRBD1; V: TRBV2; DNA: TGTGCCAGCAGTGAGTTGGGACAGGGGTTGGACGAGCAGTTCTTC; CDR3: CASSELGQGLDEQFF
J: TRBJ2-1; size: few; D: .; V: TRBV20-1; DNA: TGCAGTGCTAGGGATGGACGGCGGGGTGCCCACAATGAGCAGTTCTTC; CDR3: CSARDGRRGAHNEQFF
J: TRBJ2-7; size: .; D: .; V: TRBV29-1; DNA: TGCAGCGTCCAAGACACCTCCTACGAGCAGTACTTC; CDR3: CSVQDTSYEQYF
J: TRBJ2-1; size: .; D: TRBD2; V: TRBV9; DNA: TGTGCCAGCAGCGTAGTGTCTAGCGGGAGATCTGAGCAGTTCTTC; CDR3: CASSVVSSGRSEQFF
J: TRBJ2-5; size: few; D: TRBD1; V: TRBV5-1; DNA: TGCGCCAGCACCCTAGAGGGGGCGCAGACCCAGTACTTC; CDR3: CASTLEGAQTQYF
J: TRBJ2-3; size: few; D: .; V: TRBV6-2/TRBV6-3; DNA: TGTGCCAGCAGTTACCCTACCCTCCTCGGCGGGCGAATTGGGGATACGCAGTATTTT; CDR3: CASSYPTLLGGRIGDTQYF
J: TRBJ1-1; size: few; D: .; V: TRBV6-1; DNA: TGTGCCAGCAGTGGTTACAGGAACACTGAAGCTTTCTTT; CDR3: CASSGYRNTEAFF
J: TRBJ2-2; size: few; D: .; V: TRBV4-3; DNA: TGCGCCAGCAGCCAAGAACACAACACCGGGGAGCTGTTTTTT; CDR3: CASSQEHNTGELFF
J: TRBJ2-1; size: few; D: .; V: TRBV12-3/TRBV12-4; DNA: TGTGCCAGCAGTTTCCGTATCGGGTACTCCTACAATGAGCAGTTCTTC; CDR3: CASSFRIGYSYNEQFF
J: TRBJ1-1; size: .; D: TRBD1; V: TRBV20-1; DNA: TGCAGTGCTAGGACAGGGCGCCCAAACACTGAAGCTTTCTTT; CDR3: CSARTGRPNTEAFF
J: TRBJ1-5; size: many; D: TRBD1; V: TRBV12-3/TRBV12-4; DNA: TGTGCCAGCAGTCTCGACAGGGCGGATCAGCCCCAGCATTTT; CDR3: CASSLDRADQPQHF
J: TRBJ2-7; size: .; D: TRBD2; V: TRBV20-1; DNA: TGCAGTGCTAGAGTGGGACTAGCGGGAAGAAGCTCCTACGAGCAGTACTTC; CDR3: CSARVGLAGRSSYEQYF
J: TRBJ2-6; size: .; D: TRBD1; V: TRBV10-3; DNA: TGTGCCATCAGTGACCCAGGGACAGGGGCTGGGGCCAACGTCCTGACTTTC; CDR3: CAISDPGTGAGANVLTF
J: TRBJ2-7; size: few; D: .; V: TRBV7-9; DNA: TGTGCCAGCAGCCCTTTAAACGAGCAGTACTTC; CDR3: CASSPLNEQYF
J: TRBJ2-1; size: few; D: TRBD2; V: TRBV6-2/TRBV6-3; DNA: TGTGCCATCGGGAGGGGGAGCTCCTACAATGAGCAGTTCTTC; CDR3: CAIGRGSSYNEQFF
J: TRBJ2-4; size: few; D: TRBD1; V: TRBV4-2; DNA: TGTGCCAGCAGCCAAGAACCGGGACAGGGGATCACGACGACCAAAAACATTCAGTACTTC; CDR3: CASSQEPGQGITTTKNIQYF
J: TRBJ2-7; size: .; D: .; V: TRBV20-1; DNA: TGCAGTCAAAACGGCCCTTCCTACGAGCAGTACTTC; CDR3: CSQNGPSYEQYF
J: TRBJ1-2; size: .; D: TRBD1; V: TRBV7-2; DNA: TGTGCCAGCAGCCCCACAGGGGGGGCGGCCTATGGCTACACCTTC; CDR3: CASSPTGGAAYGYTF
J: TRBJ2-2; size: few; D: .; V: TRBV6-2/TRBV6-3; DNA: TGTGCCAGCAGTTACTCGAGCGGTACGGGCGGGGAGCTGTTTTTT; CDR3: CASSYSSGTGGELFF
J: TRBJ2-6; size: few; D: .; V: TRBV10-3; DNA: TGTGCCATCAGTGAAAGACCGGGACGAAACTCTGGGGCCAACGTCCTGACTTTC; CDR3: CAISERPGRNSGANVLTF
J: TRBJ2-7; size: .; D: TRBD2; V: TRBV5-1; DNA: TGCGCCAGCAGCTTGGCTCCTAGCGGGTACGAGCAGTACTTC; CDR3: CASSLAPSGYEQYF
J: TRBJ2-5; size: .; D: TRBD2; V: TRBV3-1; DNA: TGTGCCAGCAGCCAAGTCGGCGCGGGAGGTGGGGAGACCCAGTACTTC; CDR3: CASSQVGAGGGETQYF
J: TRBJ2-5; size: .; D: .; V: TRBV7-9; DNA: TGTGCCAGCAGCCGGGGTCAGGTGGAGACCCAGTACTTC; CDR3: CASSRGQVETQYF
J: TRBJ2-7; size: .; D: .; V: TRBV7-9; DNA: TGTGCCAGCAGCTCCGCATCTCGGCACGAGCAGTACTTC; CDR3: CASSSASRHEQYF